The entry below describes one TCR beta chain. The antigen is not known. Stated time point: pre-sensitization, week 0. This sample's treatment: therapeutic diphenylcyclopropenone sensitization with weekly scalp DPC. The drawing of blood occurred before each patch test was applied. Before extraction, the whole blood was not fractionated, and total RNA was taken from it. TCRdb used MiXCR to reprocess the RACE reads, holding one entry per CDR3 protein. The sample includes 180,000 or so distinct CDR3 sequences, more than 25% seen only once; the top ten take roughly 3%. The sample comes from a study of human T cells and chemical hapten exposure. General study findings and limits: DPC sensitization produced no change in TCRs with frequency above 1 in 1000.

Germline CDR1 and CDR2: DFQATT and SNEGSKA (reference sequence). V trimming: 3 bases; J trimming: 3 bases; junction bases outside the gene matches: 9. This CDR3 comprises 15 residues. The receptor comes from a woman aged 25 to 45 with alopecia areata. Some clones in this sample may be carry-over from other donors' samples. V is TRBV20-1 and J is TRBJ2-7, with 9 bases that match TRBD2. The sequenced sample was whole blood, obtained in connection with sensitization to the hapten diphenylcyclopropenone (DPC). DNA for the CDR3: TGCAGTGCTAGTAGGGTAGCGGGAGACTTCTACGAGCAGTACTTC. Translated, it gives CSASRVAGDFYEQYF.